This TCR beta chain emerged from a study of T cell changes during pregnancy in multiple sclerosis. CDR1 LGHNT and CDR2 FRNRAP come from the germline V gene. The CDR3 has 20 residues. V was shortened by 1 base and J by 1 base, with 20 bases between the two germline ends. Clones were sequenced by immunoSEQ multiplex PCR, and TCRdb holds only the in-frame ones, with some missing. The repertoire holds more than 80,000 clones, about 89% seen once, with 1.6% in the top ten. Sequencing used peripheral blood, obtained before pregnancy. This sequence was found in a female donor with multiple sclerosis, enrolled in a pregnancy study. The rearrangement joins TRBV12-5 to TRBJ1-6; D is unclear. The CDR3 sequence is CASGLGKNFRGESYNSPLHF. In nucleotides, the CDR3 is TGTGCTAGTGGTTTGGGTAAAAACTTTCGGGGAGAATCCTATAATTCACCCCTCCACTTT.